A few counts support the clone carrying this T cell receptor beta chain. Its antigen remains unknown. Notes on the study in general: The larger cohort examined one V-J beta rearrangement, not whole repertoires. In terms of TCR gene usage, tumor memory CD4+ T cells clustered together with blood and lymph node memory CD4+ cells, as well as with lymph node naive CD4+ cells.

Tregs were sorted as CD4+CD25+CD127-/low cells. After constant-region reverse-primer amplification, full-length variable regions underwent semi-nested PCR with Nested Universal Primer A. TCRdb fed the 5' RACE reads into MiXCR, producing one record per CDR3 protein. The sample consists of 46,000 or so distinct CDR3 sequences, around a fifth of them appearing once. Trimming cost V 3 bases and J 3 bases, with 11 bases left between them. The CDR3 covers 14 residues. Germline V gene lookup returns CDR1 MDHEN and CDR2 SYDVKM. Material: Tregs sorted from a lymph node. The clonotype was recovered from a female donor with breast cancer. The chain uses TRBV28 and TRBJ2-5, with D perhaps matching TRBD2 (6 bases). The CDR3 sequence is CASSFLGGEETQYF. CDR3 DNA: TGTGCCAGCAGTTTCCTCGGGGGTGAAGAGACCCAGTACTTC.